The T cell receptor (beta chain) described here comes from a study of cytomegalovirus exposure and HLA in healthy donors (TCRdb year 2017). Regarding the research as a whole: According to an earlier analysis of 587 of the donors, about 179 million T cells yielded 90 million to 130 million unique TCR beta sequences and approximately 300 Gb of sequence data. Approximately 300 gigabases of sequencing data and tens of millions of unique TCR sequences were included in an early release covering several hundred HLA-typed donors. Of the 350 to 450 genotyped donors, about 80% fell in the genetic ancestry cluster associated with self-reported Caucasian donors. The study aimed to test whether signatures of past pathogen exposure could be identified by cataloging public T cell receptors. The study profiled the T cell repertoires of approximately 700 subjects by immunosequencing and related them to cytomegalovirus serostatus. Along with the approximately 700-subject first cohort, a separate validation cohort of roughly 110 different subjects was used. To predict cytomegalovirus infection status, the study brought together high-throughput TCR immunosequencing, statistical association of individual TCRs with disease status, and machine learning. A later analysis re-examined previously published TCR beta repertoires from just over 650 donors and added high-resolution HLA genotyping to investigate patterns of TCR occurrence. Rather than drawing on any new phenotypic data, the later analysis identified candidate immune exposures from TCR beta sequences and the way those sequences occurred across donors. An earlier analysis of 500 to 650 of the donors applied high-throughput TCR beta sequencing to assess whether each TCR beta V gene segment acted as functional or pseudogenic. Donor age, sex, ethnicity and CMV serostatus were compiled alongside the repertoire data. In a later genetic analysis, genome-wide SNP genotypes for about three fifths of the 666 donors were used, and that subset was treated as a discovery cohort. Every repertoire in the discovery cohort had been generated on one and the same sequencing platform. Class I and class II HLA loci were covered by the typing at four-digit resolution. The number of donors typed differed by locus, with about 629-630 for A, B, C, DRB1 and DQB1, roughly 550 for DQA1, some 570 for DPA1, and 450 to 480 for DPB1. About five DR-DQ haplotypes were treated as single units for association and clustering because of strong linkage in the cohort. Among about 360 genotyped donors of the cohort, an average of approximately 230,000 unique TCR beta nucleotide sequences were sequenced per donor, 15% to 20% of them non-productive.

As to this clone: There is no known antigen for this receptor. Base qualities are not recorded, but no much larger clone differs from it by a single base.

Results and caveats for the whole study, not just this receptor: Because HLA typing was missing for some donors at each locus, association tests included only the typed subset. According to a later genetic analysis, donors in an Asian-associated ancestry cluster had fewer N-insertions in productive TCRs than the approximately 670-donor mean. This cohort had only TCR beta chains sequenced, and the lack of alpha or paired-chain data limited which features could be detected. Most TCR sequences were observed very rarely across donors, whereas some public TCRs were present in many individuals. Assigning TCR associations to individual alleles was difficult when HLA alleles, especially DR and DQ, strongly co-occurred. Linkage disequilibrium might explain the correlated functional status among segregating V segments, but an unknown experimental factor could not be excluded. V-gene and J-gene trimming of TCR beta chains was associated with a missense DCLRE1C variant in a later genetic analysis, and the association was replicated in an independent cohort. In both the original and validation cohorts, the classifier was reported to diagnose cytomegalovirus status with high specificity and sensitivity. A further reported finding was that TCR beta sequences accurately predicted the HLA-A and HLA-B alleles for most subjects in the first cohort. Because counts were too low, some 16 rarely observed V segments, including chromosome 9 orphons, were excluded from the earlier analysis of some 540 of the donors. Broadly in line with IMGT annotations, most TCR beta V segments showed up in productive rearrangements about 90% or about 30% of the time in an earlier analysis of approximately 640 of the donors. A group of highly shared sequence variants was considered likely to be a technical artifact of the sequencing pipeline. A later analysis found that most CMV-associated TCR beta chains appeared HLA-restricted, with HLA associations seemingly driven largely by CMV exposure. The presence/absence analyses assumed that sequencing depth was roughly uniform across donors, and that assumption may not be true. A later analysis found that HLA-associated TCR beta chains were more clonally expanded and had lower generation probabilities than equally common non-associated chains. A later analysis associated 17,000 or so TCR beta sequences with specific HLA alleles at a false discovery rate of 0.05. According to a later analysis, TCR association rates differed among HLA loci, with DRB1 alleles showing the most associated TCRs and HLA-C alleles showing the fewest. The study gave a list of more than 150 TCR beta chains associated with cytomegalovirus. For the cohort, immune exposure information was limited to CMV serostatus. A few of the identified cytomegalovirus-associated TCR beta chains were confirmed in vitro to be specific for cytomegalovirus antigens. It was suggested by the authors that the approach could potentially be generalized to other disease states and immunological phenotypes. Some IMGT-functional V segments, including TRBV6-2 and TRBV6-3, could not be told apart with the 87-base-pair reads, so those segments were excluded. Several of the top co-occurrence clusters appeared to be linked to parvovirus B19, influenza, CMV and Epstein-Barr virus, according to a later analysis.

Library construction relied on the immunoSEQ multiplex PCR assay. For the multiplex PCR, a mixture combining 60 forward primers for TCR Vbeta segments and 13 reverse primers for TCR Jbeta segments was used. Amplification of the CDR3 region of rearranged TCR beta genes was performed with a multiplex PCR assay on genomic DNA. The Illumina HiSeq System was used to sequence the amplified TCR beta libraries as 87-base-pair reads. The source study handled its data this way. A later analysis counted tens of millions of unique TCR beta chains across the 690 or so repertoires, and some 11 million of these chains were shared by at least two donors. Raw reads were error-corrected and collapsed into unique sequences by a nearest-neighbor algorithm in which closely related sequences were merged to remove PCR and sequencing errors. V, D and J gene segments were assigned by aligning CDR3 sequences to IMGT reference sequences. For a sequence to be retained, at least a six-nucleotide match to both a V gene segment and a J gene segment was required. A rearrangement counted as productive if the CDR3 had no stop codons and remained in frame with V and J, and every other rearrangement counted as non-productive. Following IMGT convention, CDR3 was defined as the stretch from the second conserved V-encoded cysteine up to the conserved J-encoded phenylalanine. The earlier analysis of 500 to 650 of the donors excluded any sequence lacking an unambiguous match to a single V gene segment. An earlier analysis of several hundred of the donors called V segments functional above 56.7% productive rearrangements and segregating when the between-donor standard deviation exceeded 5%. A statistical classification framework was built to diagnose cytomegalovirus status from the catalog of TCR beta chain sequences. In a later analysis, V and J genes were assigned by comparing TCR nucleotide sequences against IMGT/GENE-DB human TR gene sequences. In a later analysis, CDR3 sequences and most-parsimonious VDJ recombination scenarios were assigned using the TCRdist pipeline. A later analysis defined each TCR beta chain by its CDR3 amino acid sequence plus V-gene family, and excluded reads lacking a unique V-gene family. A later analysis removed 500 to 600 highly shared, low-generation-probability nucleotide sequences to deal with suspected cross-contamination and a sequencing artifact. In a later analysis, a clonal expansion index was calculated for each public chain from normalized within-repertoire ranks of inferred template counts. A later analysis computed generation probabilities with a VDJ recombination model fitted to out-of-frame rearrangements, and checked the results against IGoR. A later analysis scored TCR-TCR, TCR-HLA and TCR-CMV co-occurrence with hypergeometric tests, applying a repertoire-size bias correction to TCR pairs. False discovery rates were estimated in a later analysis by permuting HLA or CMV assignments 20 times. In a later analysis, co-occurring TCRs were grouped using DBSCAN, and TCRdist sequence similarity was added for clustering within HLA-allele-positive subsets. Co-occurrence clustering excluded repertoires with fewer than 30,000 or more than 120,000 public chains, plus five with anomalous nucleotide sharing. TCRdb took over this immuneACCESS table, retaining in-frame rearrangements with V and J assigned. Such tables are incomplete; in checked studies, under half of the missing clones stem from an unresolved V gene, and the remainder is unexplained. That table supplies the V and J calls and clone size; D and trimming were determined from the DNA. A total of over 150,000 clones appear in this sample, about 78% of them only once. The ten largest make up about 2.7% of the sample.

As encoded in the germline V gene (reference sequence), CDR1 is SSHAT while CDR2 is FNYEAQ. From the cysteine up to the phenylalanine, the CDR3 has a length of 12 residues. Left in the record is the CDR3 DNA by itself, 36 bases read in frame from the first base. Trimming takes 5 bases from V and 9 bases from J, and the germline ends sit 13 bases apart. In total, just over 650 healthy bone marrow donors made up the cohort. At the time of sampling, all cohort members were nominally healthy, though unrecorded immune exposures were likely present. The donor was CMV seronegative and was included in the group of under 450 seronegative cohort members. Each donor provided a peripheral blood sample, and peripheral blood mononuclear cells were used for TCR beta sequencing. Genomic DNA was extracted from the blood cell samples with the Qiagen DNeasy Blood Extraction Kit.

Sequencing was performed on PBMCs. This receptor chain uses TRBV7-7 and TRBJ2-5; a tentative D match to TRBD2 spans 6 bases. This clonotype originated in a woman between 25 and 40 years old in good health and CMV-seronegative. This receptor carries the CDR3 CASSQLSGAQYF. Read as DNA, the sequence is TGTGCCAGCAGCCAGCTATCGGGGGCCCAGTACTTC.